The rows below give T cell receptor beta chains drawn from one sample of a study of control samples from healthy donors and cancer patients. Assay: immunoSEQ multiplex PCR; the TCRdb copy retains only in-frame clones and omits some. The table records approximately 98,000 clones, 70% to 85% of them present only once. The sample taken for sequencing was blood. These receptor sequences come from a young man in good health. The CDR3 runs from the conserved cysteine through the conserved F or W. The order of the fields is V gene, D gene, CDR3 length, J gene, clone size, CDR3 DNA, CDR3 protein. The D gene is left open where the match is weak. Only some rows state a clone size, as once, few, many or a class for expanded clones.

TRBV7-8,.,13,TRBJ2-6,few,TGTGCCGGAAGCAAGTCTGGGGCCAACGTCCTGACTTTC,CAGSKSGANVLTF
TRBV11-2,.,15,TRBJ1-2,.,TGTGCCAGCAGCTTAGTCAGGGGTAGTGGCTATGGCTACACCTTC,CASSLVRGSGYGYTF
TRBV10-3,.,16,TRBJ2-2,.,TGTGCCATCAGTGACGACAGGGGAGGGGACACCGGGGAGCTGTTTTTT,CAISDDRGGDTGELFF
TRBV28,.,10,TRBJ1-1,once,TGTGCCAGCAGGAACACTGAAGCTTTCTTT,CASRNTEAFF
TRBV25-1,.,16,TRBJ1-3,.,TGTGCCAGCAGTGAGTCGCGGGGAGTTAGGGGAAACACCATATATTTT,CASSESRGVRGNTIYF
TRBV28,TRBD1,14,TRBJ1-2,.,TGTGCCAGCAGTTTGGACAGGGTTGAGAATGGCTACACCTTC,CASSLDRVENGYTF
TRBV6-6,TRBD2,14,TRBJ2-2,.,TGTGCCAGCAGTGACCGCGGGAGTTCCGGGGAGCTGTTTTTT,CASSDRGSSGELFF
TRBV25-1,.,12,TRBJ1-1,.,TGTGCCAGCAGTGAGATAAGGTCAGAAGCTTTCTTT,CASSEIRSEAFF
TRBV19,TRBD2,15,TRBJ2-1,.,TGTGCCCGTCGGGGGGTAGCGGGGGGCCACAATGAGCAGTTCTTC,CARRGVAGGHNEQFF
TRBV5-4,.,13,TRBJ2-5,.,TGTGCCAGCACCTCCATGGGCAGCGAGACCCAGTACTTC,CASTSMGSETQYF
TRBV13,.,15,TRBJ1-4,.,TGTGCCAGCAGCTCGCCCGAGGGGTCGGATGAAAAACTGTTTTTT,CASSSPEGSDEKLFF
TRBV2,.,14,TRBJ1-6,once,TGTGCCAGCAGAACGACAGCCGATGGATCACCCCTCCACTTT,CASRTTADGSPLHF
TRBV3-1/TRBV3-2,.,17,TRBJ2-6,.,TGTGCCAGCAGCCCACGACAGGCTAGCTCTGGGGCCAACGTCCTGACTTTC,CASSPRQASSGANVLTF
TRBV6-5,.,15,TRBJ1-4,.,TGTGCCAGCAGTCCCTGGGGGAACGGTAATGAAAAACTGTTTTTT,CASSPWGNGNEKLFF
TRBV12-3/TRBV12-4,.,12,TRBJ1-2,.,TGTGCCAGCAGTTTTGCAGGAGACGGCTACACCTTC,CASSFAGDGYTF
TRBV6-2/TRBV6-3,.,15,TRBJ2-5,.,TGTGCCAGCAGTAACGGCAGGGAGGACCAAGAGACCCAGTACTTC,CASSNGREDQETQYF
TRBV3-1/TRBV3-2,TRBD1,14,TRBJ1-5,.,TGTGCCAGCAGCCAAAGCAGGGGGCAACAGCCCCAGCATTTT,CASSQSRGQQPQHF
TRBV6-6,.,13,TRBJ1-2,once,TGTGCCAGCCAAGGGGCTCGGGACTATGGCTACACCTTC,CASQGARDYGYTF
TRBV6-1,TRBD2,19,TRBJ2-3,.,TGTGCCAGCAGTGCCCTTCTTTTTTCTAGCGGGGGAAGCACAGATACGCAGTATTTT,CASSALLFSSGGSTDTQYF
TRBV2,TRBD1,15,TRBJ1-5,.,TGTGCCAGCACCCCAGGGGGAAGGGTCGGTCAGCCCCAGCATTTT,CASTPGGRVGQPQHF
TRBV6-6,.,14,TRBJ1-2,few,TGTGCCAGCAAGCCTAGGGAAGTAAACTATGGCTACACCTTC,CASKPREVNYGYTF
TRBV4-1,.,16,TRBJ1-4,.,TGCGCCAGCAGCCAAGATTTCGCCACAGGGAATGGAAAACTGTTTTTT,CASSQDFATGNGKLFF
TRBV4-1,TRBD1,18,TRBJ2-5,.,TGCGCCAGCAGCCAAGAGGTGATAGGAAGGACAGGCCAAGAGACCCAGTACTTC,CASSQEVIGRTGQETQYF
TRBV6-1,TRBD1,15,TRBJ1-5,.,TGTGCCAGCCGGGGAGGGGGGCAGGGGGGTCAGCCCCAGCATTTT,CASRGGGQGGQPQHF
TRBV5-1,TRBD1,14,TRBJ2-3,.,TGCGCCAGCAGCTTGGAACAGGGGGCAGATACGCAGTATTTT,CASSLEQGADTQYF
TRBV5-6,.,18,TRBJ2-4,.,TGTGCCAGCAGCCTTCGCGGAGGGACTGGCATAGCCAAAAACATTCAGTACTTC,CASSLRGGTGIAKNIQYF
TRBV2,.,12,TRBJ1-5,few,TGTGCCAGCAGTGGGCGGGGCCAGCCCCAGCATTTT,CASSGRGQPQHF
TRBV2,.,15,TRBJ1-3,.,TGTGCCAGCAGAGGTCGGAGGCTTTCTGGAAACACCATATATTTT,CASRGRRLSGNTIYF
TRBV29-1,TRBD2,18,TRBJ2-1,.,TGCAGCGTTATGACCCGGACTAGCGGGGGGGCCTGGGGGAATGAGCAGTTCTTC,CSVMTRTSGGAWGNEQFF
TRBV19,TRBD2,15,TRBJ2-3,.,TGTGCCAGTAGGGGACTAGCGGGTACCACAGATACGCAGTATTTT,CASRGLAGTTDTQYF
TRBV6-5,.,12,TRBJ2-3,.,TGTGCCAGCCGAACTAGCTCAGATACGCAGTATTTT,CASRTSSDTQYF
TRBV25-1,TRBD1,16,TRBJ1-4,few,TGTGCCAGCAGTGTCCGGGACAGGGGGCTCGAGGAAAAACTGTTTTTT,CASSVRDRGLEEKLFF
TRBV7-9,.,14,TRBJ2-7,once,TGTGCCAGCAGCTTAATGGGGAGCTCCTACGAGCAGTACTTC,CASSLMGSSYEQYF
TRBV5-1,TRBD1,17,TRBJ1-1,once,TGCGCCAGCAGCTGGGGGTCTGGACAGGGAAGGAACACTGAAGCTTTCTTT,CASSWGSGQGRNTEAFF
TRBV12-3/TRBV12-4,.,11,TRBJ1-1,once,TGTGCCAGCAGTAACAGGGCTATGGCTTTCTTT,CASSNRAMAFF
TRBV5-1,.,14,TRBJ2-7,.,TGCGCCAGCAGCTTGGGGACAGATCTGTACGAGCAGTACTTC,CASSLGTDLYEQYF
TRBV28,.,16,TRBJ2-3,once,TGTGCCAGCAGTTTCTTCGCAGGGATAAGAACAGATACGCAGTATTTT,CASSFFAGIRTDTQYF
TRBV7-8,.,13,TRBJ1-2,.,TGTGCCAGCAGCTTAAGCGGGGCATATGGCTACACCTTC,CASSLSGAYGYTF
TRBV11-2,TRBD2,16,TRBJ2-5,.,TGTGCCAGCAGCCGCCCTAGCGGGGCTATGCAAGAGACCCAGTACTTC,CASSRPSGAMQETQYF
TRBV9,.,13,TRBJ1-4,.,TGTGCCAGCAGCGTAGGAACTAATGAAAAACTGTTTTTT,CASSVGTNEKLFF
TRBV27,TRBD1,15,TRBJ1-1,.,TGTGCCAGCAGCCTTACAGGGGTCGGGAACACTGAAGCTTTCTTT,CASSLTGVGNTEAFF
TRBV5-8,.,11,TRBJ2-5,.,TGTGCCAGCAGCACCTGGGAGACCCAGTACTTC,CASSTWETQYF
TRBV12-3/TRBV12-4,TRBD1,13,TRBJ2-7,.,TGTGCCAGCAGAGTGGGACAGGGCTACGAGCAGTACTTC,CASRVGQGYEQYF
TRBV3-1/TRBV3-2,.,16,TRBJ2-6,once,TGTGCCAGCAGCCGGATAGTAAGCTCTGGGGCCAACGTCCTGACTTTC,CASSRIVSSGANVLTF
TRBV3-1/TRBV3-2,.,11,TRBJ1-6,.,TGTGCCAGCAGCCAAGGGAAACCCCTCCACTTT,CASSQGKPLHF
TRBV6-6,TRBD1,15,TRBJ2-3,.,TGTGCCAGCAGTGTAACAGGGGGCCGCACAGATACGCAGTATTTT,CASSVTGGRTDTQYF
TRBV10-1,.,17,TRBJ2-3,.,TGCGCCAGCAGTGAGATACGGCAAGCAAAGTCGACAGATACGCAGTATTTT,CASSEIRQAKSTDTQYF
TRBV19,.,11,TRBJ2-1,.,TGTGCCAGTAGGTGGGATAATGAGCAGTTCTTC,CASRWDNEQFF
TRBV5-5,TRBD1,17,TRBJ1-1,.,TGTGCCAGCAGCTTTTGGCAGGGGGTGACGGTGAACACTGAAGCTTTCTTT,CASSFWQGVTVNTEAFF
TRBV24-1,.,13,TRBJ2-1,once,TGTGCCACCAGTCTTCCTTCGACAGAGAAGCGGTTCTTC,CATSLPSTEKRFF
TRBV7-2,.,13,TRBJ1-1,.,TGTGCCAGCAGCTTAAGCAGGGCGGCTGAAGCTTTCTTT,CASSLSRAAEAFF
TRBV9,.,15,TRBJ2-5,.,TGTGCCAGCAGCCCGACACCGGGACTTACAGAGACCCAGTACTTC,CASSPTPGLTETQYF
TRBV19,.,13,TRBJ1-2,.,TGTGCCAGTAGTACCCAGGTATCCTATGGCTACACCTTC,CASSTQVSYGYTF
TRBV2,TRBD1,17,TRBJ2-3,once,TGTGCCAGCAGTCTAGGGGAGACAGGGTATGGTACAGATACGCAGTATTTT,CASSLGETGYGTDTQYF
TRBV3-1/TRBV3-2,.,16,TRBJ1-1,.,TGTGCCAGCAGCCAAGATGTCGAGAGGAAGAACACTGAAGCTTTCTTT,CASSQDVERKNTEAFF
TRBV12-3/TRBV12-4,.,12,TRBJ1-2,.,TGTGCCAGCAGTCAGACGGGCTATGGCTACACCTTC,CASSQTGYGYTF
TRBV4-2,.,16,TRBJ2-6,.,TGTGCCAGCAGCCCAGATAGAGGGGCTGGGGCCAACGTCCTGACTTTC,CASSPDRGAGANVLTF
TRBV5-1,TRBD1,15,TRBJ2-1,.,TGCGCCAGCAGCTTAAAGAGACAGGGGGCCGATGAGCAGTTCTTC,CASSLKRQGADEQFF